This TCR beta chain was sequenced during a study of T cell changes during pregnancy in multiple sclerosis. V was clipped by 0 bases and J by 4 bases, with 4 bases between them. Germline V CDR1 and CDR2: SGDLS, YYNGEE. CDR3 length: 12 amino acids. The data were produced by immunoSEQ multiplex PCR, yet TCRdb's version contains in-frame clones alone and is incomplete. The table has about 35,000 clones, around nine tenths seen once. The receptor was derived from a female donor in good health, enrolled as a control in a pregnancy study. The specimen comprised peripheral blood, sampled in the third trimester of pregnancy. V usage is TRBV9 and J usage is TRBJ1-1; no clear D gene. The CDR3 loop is CASSVAGTEAFF. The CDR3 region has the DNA TGTGCCAGCAGCGTAGCCGGCACTGAAGCTTTCTTT.